The clone carrying this TCR beta chain has at least ten counts. Time point defined: before trial treatment. Tumors of eligible patients were advanced, solid and lacking tumor-infiltrating lymphocytes. Germline CDR1 is SGHAT and CDR2 is FQNNGV. V gave up 3 bases and J gave up 5 bases; unmatched junction bases: 5. This CDR3 spans 14 amino acids. The sample belongs to a study of low-dose radiotherapy and immunotherapy resistance in tumors. Study-wide context: Intravenous ipilimumab 1 mg/kg every six weeks was given with nivolumab 240 mg every two weeks. Patients took aspirin (300 mg orally, daily) for four cycles beginning at cycle 1 day 1.

Amplification, which lasted around 22 PCR cycles, used a constant-region primer and V-primer adapter to amplify TCRs. Each CDR3 protein gets one entry after TCRdb re-called the reads with MiXCR. Here the sample spans about 46,000 distinct CDR3 sequences, approximately 10% being singletons. The sample in question was PBMCs, obtained before treatment. The V call is TRBV11-2, the J call TRBJ2-7, with 9 bases aligning to TRBD2. The receptor comes from a female donor with ovarian cancer. CDR3 region: CASSFSGRGDEQYF. CDR3 coding DNA: TGTGCCAGCAGCTTTAGCGGGAGAGGGGACGAGCAGTACTTC.